The next 10 T cell receptor beta chains were all read from a single sample in a study of technical replicates of blood from four donors (dated by TCRdb to the late 2010s). Library preparation employed the immunoSEQ multiplex PCR assay. Sourced from immuneACCESS, this table was stored by TCRdb with only in-frame sequences that have V and J called. A share of the clones is absent; for the studies checked, an unresolved V gene accounts for under half, and the remainder has no known explanation. The sample table shows some 31,000 clones, and approximately 92% are seen once. The ten largest make up approximately 4% of the sample. Material: PBMCs. The receptors stem from a human donor in good health. Some clones in this sample may be carry-over from other donors' samples.

This clone was seen a few times. The chain is built from TRBV5-1 and TRBJ2-6, with 7 nucleotides matching TRBD1. CDR3 length: 17 residues. Per the germline V gene, CDR1 is SGHRS and CDR2 is YFSETQ. Germline trimming cut 4 bases from V and 0 bases from J; bases unmatched to any gene: 7. The CDR3 reads CASSGQDKSSGANVLTF. In DNA, the CDR3 is TGCGCCAGCAGCGGACAGGATAAGAGCTCTGGGGCCAACGTCCTGACTTTC.

This clone was detected only a few times. The V call is TRBV6-1, the J call TRBJ2-7, with 8 bases that match TRBD1. The CDR3 has 14 residues. The germline V gene has CDR1 MNHNS and CDR2 SASEGT. V shed 5 bases and J 3 bases; nucleotides not matched to a gene: 6. The CDR3: CASSIDRGNYEQYF. As DNA, the CDR3 is TGTGCCAGCAGTATTGACAGGGGCAACTACGAGCAGTACTTC.

The chain couples TRBV6-5 to TRBJ2-5; D is perhaps TRBD1 (5 bases). The CDR3 is 13 residues long. V lost 2 bases to trimming and J lost 5 bases, with 9 bases between them. Per germline, CDR1 MNHEY and CDR2 SVGAGI. CDR3 in DNA: TGTGCCAGCAGTTACACAGGTGGGGAGACCCAGTACTTC. As protein: CASSYTGGETQYF.

The chain links TRBV7-8 to TRBJ1-1; no firm D call. V lost 11 bases and J 6 bases, leaving 19 bases between the germline ends. The CDR3 has 13 residues. Germline values: CDR1 SGHVS, CDR2 FQNEAQ. The CDR3, as DNA: TGTGCCTCGGGAGCGGACCGGCGGTCTGAAGCTTTCTTT. It yields the protein CASGADRRSEAFF.

The rearrangement joins TRBV4-3 to TRBJ2-5; 8 bases agree with TRBD2. Germline V gene data show CDR1 as LGHNA and CDR2 as YSLEER. The V segment lost 5 bases and the J segment 0 bases; nucleotides outside the gene matches: 14. The CDR3 covers 18 residues. CDR3 amino acids: CASSDQVGDSGDQETQYF. The CDR3 nucleotides read TGCGCCAGCAGCGATCAAGTTGGGGATAGCGGGGACCAAGAGACCCAGTACTTC.

The chain recombines TRBV9 with TRBJ1-2; D is ambiguous. V was shortened by 3 bases and J by 4 bases, with 16 bases between the two germline ends. This CDR3 is 15 amino acids long. CDR1 and CDR2 from the germline V gene are SGDLS and YYNGEE. CDR3 in amino acids: CASSGGTGMLYGYTF. CDR3 sequence (DNA): TGTGCCAGCAGCGGGGGAACCGGGATGCTCTATGGCTACACCTTC.

The chain couples TRBV5-1 to TRBJ2-7, with 12 bases that match TRBD1. This CDR3 is built from 15 residues. CDR1 SGHRS and CDR2 YFSETQ come from the germline V gene. V shed 0 bases and J 4 bases; nucleotides not matched to a gene: 2. CDR3 sequence reads: CASSLGDRGLYEQYF. CDR3 DNA sequence: TGCGCCAGCAGCTTGGGGGACAGGGGGCTGTACGAGCAGTACTTC. Combining the CDR3 with reference TRBV5-1 and TRBJ2-7 gives the whole variable domain KAGVTQTPRYLIKTRGQQVTLSCSPISGHRSVSWYQQTPGQGLQFLFEYFSETQRNKGNFPGRFSGRQFSNSRSEMNVSTLELGDSALYLCASSLGDRGLYEQYFGPGTRLTVT.

By proportion, this clone is medium-sized. This chain uses TRBV5-6 with TRBJ2-7, with 15 bases matching TRBD2. V shed 4 bases, J shed 3 bases, and the junction held 2 bases outside the gene matches. The CDR3 is 15 residues long. Germline V lookup: CDR1 SGHDT, CDR2 YYEEEE. CDR3 nucleotides: TGTGCCAGCAGCGGGGGACTAGCGGGGGGCTACGAGCAGTACTTC. It translates to CASSGGLAGGYEQYF. Full variable domain (rest looked up from reference TRBV5-6 and TRBJ2-7): DAGVTQSPTHLIKTRGQQVTLRCSPKSGHDTVSWYQQALGQGPQFIFQYYEEEERQRGNFPDRFSGHQFPNYSSELNVNALLLGDSALYLCASSGGLAGGYEQYFGPGTRLTVT.

The V call is TRBV15, the J call TRBJ2-2; D uncertain. The germline gives CDR1 LNHNV, CDR2 YYDKDF (reference sequence). CDR3 length: 16 amino acids. Trimming shortened V by 0 bases and J by 6 bases, and 14 bases separated the two germline ends. The CDR3 sequence: CATSREQLPTPGELFF. In nucleotides, the CDR3 is TGTGCCACCAGCAGAGAACAGCTACCAACCCCCGGGGAGCTGTTTTTT. Variable domain in full (rest from reference TRBV15 and TRBJ2-2): DAMVIQNPRYQVTQFGKPVTLSCSQTLNHNVMYWYQQKSSQAPKLLFHYYDKDFNNEADTPDNFQSRRPNTSFCFLDIRSPGLGDTAMYLCATSREQLPTPGELFFGEGSRLTVL.

This clone was detected once. The chain uses TRBV19 and TRBJ2-2, with D possibly being TRBD1 (6 bases). Germline V CDR1 and CDR2: LNHDA, SQIVND (reference sequence). The CDR3 loop spans 15 amino acids. V shed 7 bases and J shed 2 bases, with 14 bases lying between them. The CDR3 nucleotides read TGTGCCAGTAACCCCTTCAGGGGAAACACCGGGGAGCTGTTTTTT. This translates into CASNPFRGNTGELFF.